This T cell receptor beta chain was sequenced for a study of blood T cell repertoires in COVID-19. Only in-frame clones appear in the TCRdb table, and some are missing; sequencing was by immunoSEQ multiplex PCR. Of 30,000 or so clones in the sample, around 88% were seen once. This CDR3 is 19 amino acids long. Trimming at V came to 4 bases and at J to 1 base, leaving 14 bases not matched to a gene. In germline, CDR1 is LGHNA, CDR2 YNFKEQ. The TCR was taken from a human donor in a cohort sampled during active COVID-19. The chain has TRBV4-2 and TRBJ2-7, with TRBD2 identical over 12 bases. The sample consisted of peripheral blood. The CDR3 reads CASSRLTGTSGYTSYEQYF. The CDR3 DNA reads TGTGCCAGCAGCCGCCTTACTGGGACTAGCGGGTACACTTCCTACGAGCAGTACTTC.